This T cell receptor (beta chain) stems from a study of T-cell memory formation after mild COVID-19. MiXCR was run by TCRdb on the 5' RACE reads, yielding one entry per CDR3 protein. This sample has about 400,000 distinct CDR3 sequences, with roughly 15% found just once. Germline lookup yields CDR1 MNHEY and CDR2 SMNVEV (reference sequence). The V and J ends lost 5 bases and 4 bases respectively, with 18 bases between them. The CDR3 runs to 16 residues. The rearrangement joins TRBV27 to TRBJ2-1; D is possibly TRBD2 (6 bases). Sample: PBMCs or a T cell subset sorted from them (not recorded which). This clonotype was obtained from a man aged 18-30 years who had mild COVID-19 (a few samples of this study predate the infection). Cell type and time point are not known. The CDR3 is CASSPLTSSFYNEQFF. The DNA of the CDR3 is TGTGCCAGCAGTCCCCTTACTAGCAGCTTTTACAATGAGCAGTTCTTC.